This T cell receptor beta chain originates from a study of shared clonotypes between healthy human individuals (dated by TCRdb to 2018 to 2020). Regarding the complete study: Three men and two women, aged 18 to 49 years, made up the cohort. For each donor, CD4 naive and CD4 memory were each run on three plates, CD8 naive on two plates, and CD8 memory on one plate. To estimate repertoire size and how much clonotypes are shared between individuals, the study performed deep sequencing of blood TCR repertoires from a handful of healthy adults. To increase sequencing depth and limit assay-specific biases, different laboratories used diverse techniques to prepare libraries and sequence TCR repertoires. Each donor's leukapheresis produced roughly between roughly 0.85 and 10 billion PBMCs. The paper's findings and limits, for the study overall: Based on pairwise subsampling, the degree of clonotype sharing among donors was expected to be affected by sequencing depth. Larger estimated clonotype richness was generally found for naive subsets than for memory subsets. Rarefaction of sorted-subset datasets indicated incomplete sequencing despite the large sequencing depth. Sampling was restricted to blood, and TCR repertoires in tissue are likely to differ from TCR repertoires in blood. Approximately 5% of naive CD4, around 4% of naive CD8, about 2.5% of memory CD4, and less than 0.45% of memory CD8 clonotypes were shared across several donors. The small number of donors limited the genetic and exposure-history diversity represented. Higher generation probabilities were observed for clonotypes shared by all four sorted-subset donors than for non-shared clonotypes.

The donors were healthy, HIV-negative adults who had no recently reported acute infections or vaccinations. All donors were Caucasian adults living in Nashville, Tennessee, USA. CD4+ T cells were enriched through magnetic negative selection, after which naive cells were positively selected on CD45RA and the remaining negative fraction served as the memory subset. Blood was collected by leukapheresis, and PBMCs were isolated by Ficoll-Histopaque density gradient centrifugation and then cryopreserved in liquid nitrogen vapor phase. Purity and quantity of every magnetically sorted T cell population were checked by analytical flow cytometry. From each sorted fraction, genomic DNA was isolated and quantified by UV absorbance on a Nanodrop 2000c. Using the deep immunoSEQ assay, multiplex PCR amplified TCR CDR3 regions from genomic DNA. Genomic DNA extracted from each cell subset was distributed evenly over all wells of several immunoSEQ 96-well plates, and each plate served as one replicate. For sorted subsets, 200 to 250 ng of genomic DNA, equivalent to tens of thousands of T cell genomes, went into each replicate PCR. The purified libraries were quantified using a Qubit 3.0 fluorometer, sized with a Bioanalyzer 2100, and then quantified again using the KAPA Library Quantification kit. Every immunoSEQ 96-well plate was sequenced on a separate single-read 150-cycle Illumina NextSeq 550 flow cell. The source study handled its data this way. Because the immunoSEQ output included only junctional sequences and no quality scores, the filtering could not be the same as the filtering used for full-length reads. To assign V/J genes and CDR3, sequences were annotated using PyIR, a Python wrapper for IgBLAST v1.9, with IMGT germline references. Reads were removed for weak V/J assignments (E-value above 1e-6), missing CDR3, stop codons, out-of-frame junctions, or ambiguous translated residues. A V3J clonotype was defined by an identical inferred V gene, J gene, and CDR3 amino acid sequence. Percentage overlap between repertoires was calculated by dividing the number of shared unique clonotypes by the size of the smaller repertoire. Three approaches were used to assess repertoire richness: RTK rarefaction, the Chao1 estimator, and Recon v2.1 estimates of unobserved clonotypes. Generation probabilities were computed with OLGA for all TCRbeta clonotypes obtained by the gDNA method from several donors. TCRdb took this table from immuneACCESS and kept in-frame rearrangements with V and J called. Such tables lack part of the clones; where checked against another copy, unresolved V genes explain under half of the gap, and the rest is unexplained. V, J and clone size derive from that table, while D and trimming were established from the DNA sequence. This sample is represented by about 2.4 million clones; approximately 93% of them were singletons. More than 0.35% of the sample goes to the ten largest clones.

V gives up 0 bases and J gives up 2 bases, and the segment between their germline ends measures 5 bases. Its CDR3 holds 14 amino acids, cysteine through phenylalanine. Just CDR3 DNA is preserved here, 42 bases in frame from base 1. CDR1 and CDR2 are drawn from the germline V gene: SGHTA, FQGTGA. Concerning this clone itself: The antigen this receptor binds is unknown. No much larger clone exists at a distance of one base, and base qualities are not known. Other DNA sequences of this sample code for an identical CDR3.

Sequencing was performed on naive CD4+ T cells from PBMCs. In the paper's terms, the cell subset or site label means: CD45RA+ positively selected. The origin of this receptor is a man younger than 30 in good health. Some clones in this sample may be carry-over from other donors' samples. This chain is built from TRBV7-3 and TRBJ2-1, with the identity of the D gene unclear. The DNA sequence is TGTGCCAGCAGCTTAACTCCGGCCTACAATGAGCAGTTCTTC. It encodes CASSLTPAYNEQFF.